The T cell receptor beta chain under discussion was sequenced for a study of T cells after posttransplantation cyclophosphamide (dated by TCRdb to 2016 to 2018). Turning to the overall study: Using TRB sequencing, the study followed how the T cell repertoire rebuilt after myeloablative bone marrow transplantation with posttransplantation cyclophosphamide given as GVHD prophylaxis. Because TRA and TRB clonality correlated tightly in 9 samples, the subsequent TCR analyses were limited to TRB only. Samples from under 40 PTCy-treated patients, along with samples from around 16 of their related bone marrow donors, underwent antigen receptor sequencing. Blood from every one of the 34 PTCy patients who had 1-year posttransplant specimens underwent TRB sequencing. Public TRB sequences were compared against a database of over 3,500 sequences linked to responses to pathogens, tumor antigens, self-antigens and alloantigens. TRB sequencing was also done on up to about 3 additional blood samples from 2 to 5.2 years after transplant in 3 patients, and on pretransplant blood from 4 patients.

This clone was seen just once. It lacks a known antigen. No base qualities exist here, and no much larger clone lies one base off it. TRB sequencing was run on genomic DNA with either the immunoSEQ assay at survey resolution or the hsTCRB kit. From the authors' description of their analysis: Initial read processing used immunoSEQ software, and repertoire analyses used the LymphoSeq R package. Clonality was computed as 1 minus normalized Shannon entropy; Gini coefficient was also calculated for each TRB dataset. Phenotypes of unsorted samples were inferred by mapping TRB sequences from sorted subsets of the recipient or donor onto the same recipient's unsorted samples. Imported from immuneACCESS, the table was reduced by TCRdb to in-frame sequences with V and J called. These copies leave out some clones; in studies compared against another copy, an unresolved V gene accounts for under half, and the cause of the remainder is not known. D and trimming come from the DNA, and the V and J calls and clone size come from that table. The sample data list some 10,000 clones, and 80% to 85% of these were observed just once. The biggest ten clones account for around 15% of the sample.

Overall study outcomes, separate from this receptor: Donor-recipient similarity was low at 1-2 months but rose over the first year, and later blood repertoires were often dominated by donor CD8+ memory clones. Across around 40 patients, TRB clonality was highly associated with recipient CMV seropositivity and CMV reactivation, and diversity in PTCy patients was similar to diversity in CNI/methotrexate controls. The TRB repertoires of T cells infiltrating skin or the GI tract showed only limited overlap with the TRB repertoires found in blood.

What this sample's treatment or condition label stands for: high-dose cyclophosphamide on days +3 and +4 as single-agent GVHD prophylaxis. Busulfan and fludarabine conditioning, a related or unrelated marrow graft, and cyclophosphamide on days +3 and +4 were given to PTCy patients. PTCy-treated patients came from a prospective multi-institutional clinical trial. Peripheral blood and bone marrow mononuclear cells were isolated by Ficoll-Hypaque density centrifugation and cryopreserved. CDR1 and CDR2 are read off the germline V gene as LGHNT and FRNRAP. Germline trimming: 5 bases from V, 4 bases from J; junction bases outside gene matches: 2. The CDR3 sequence holds 13 residues, the cysteine and phenylalanine included. Only the CDR3 region is kept as DNA, spanning 39 bases read in frame from base 1.

The receptor was isolated from a female patient aged 40 to 50 who received an allogeneic stem cell transplant from a related donor, was CMV-positive, and had no GVHD. After a transplant, some of the T cells may come from the graft donor. The source was PBMCs, collected approximately 1,900 days after a stem cell transplant with posttransplant cyclophosphamide. Recombination connected TRBV12-5 to TRBJ1-2, with TRBD1 matching 9 junction bases. The encoded CDR3 is CASGQTGGYGYTF. The sequenced DNA is TGTGCTAGTGGTCAGACAGGGGGCTATGGCTACACCTTC.